These 5 T cell receptor beta chains share one sample of origin, sequenced in a study of T cells in Graves' hyperthyroidism and ophthalmopathy. From RNA transcripts, TCR beta CDR3 regions were amplified. The HTBI set primed first-round TCR CDR3 RT-PCR. One entry per CDR3 protein results from TCRdb running MiXCR on the multiplex PCR reads. The table records around 690,000 distinct CDR3 sequences, 15% to 20% of them present only once. Input material: blood. The receptor set was obtained from a man over 45 with Graves' hyperthyroidism.

The chain links TRBV5-1 to TRBJ2-5; 10 positions agree with TRBD2. Trimming cost V 1 base and J 4 bases; bases outside gene matches: 7. Germline V gene data show CDR1 as SGHRS and CDR2 as YFSETQ. The CDR3 has 16 residues. In DNA, the CDR3 is TGCGCCAGCAGCTTGTCTAGCGGGAGTTCGGGAGAGACCCAGTACTTC. Translating it yields CASSLSSGSSGETQYF.

In its sample, this clonotype was seen many times. The chain combines TRBV6-2 or TRBV6-3 with TRBJ1-1; 7 bases align to TRBD1. Germline CDR1 reads MNHEY; CDR2 reads SVGEGT. The length of the CDR3 is 14 residues. With 8 bases clipped from V and 4 bases from J, the junction kept 10 bases outside the gene matches. The CDR3 DNA reads TGTGCCAGCGGTTTTTTTAGGGACAGCACTGAAGCTTTCTTT. This translates into CASGFFRDSTEAFF.

The rearrangement joins TRBV14 to TRBJ1-3; D unresolved. The V gene's germline CDR1 is SGHDN and CDR2 FVKESK. This CDR3 region has 19 residues. The V end lost 5 bases, the J end lost 0 bases, and 23 bases lay between the germline ends. CDR3 residues: CASSALSRLALHSGNTIYF. CDR3 bases: TGTGCCAGCAGCGCACTCAGTCGACTGGCCCTTCACTCTGGAAACACCATATATTTT.

This clonotype occurred many times. The chain joins TRBV30 to TRBJ1-2; tentatively, D is TRBD1 (5 bases). CDR1 is GTSNPN and CDR2 is SVGIG in the germline V gene (reference sequence). V lost 1 base to trimming and J lost 4 bases, with 7 bases between them. The CDR3 totals 12 residues. CDR3 sequence (DNA): TGTGCCTGGAGTGGTGGGACCTATGGCTACACCTTC. Protein product: CAWSGGTYGYTF.

This clonotype has at least ten counts. The rearrangement links TRBV7-9 to TRBJ1-1; D gene ambiguous. The CDR3 is made up of 12 amino acids. CDR1 is SEHNR, CDR2 FQNEAQ, per germline (reference sequence). Deletions cut 1 base from V and 4 bases from J, with 4 bases between. This CDR3 is CASSLGPTEAFF. As DNA, the CDR3 is TGTGCCAGCAGCTTAGGGCCCACTGAAGCTTTCTTT. Using reference TRBV7-9 and TRBJ1-1 for the parts outside the CDR3, the full variable domain is DTGVSQNPRHKITKRGQNVTFRCDPISEHNRLYWYRQTLGQGPEFLTYFQNEAQLEKSRLLSDRFSAERPKGSFSTLEIQRTEQGDSAMYLCASSLGPTEAFFGQGTRLTVV.